This TCR beta chain was captured in a study of shared clonotypes between healthy human individuals. The study, taken as a whole, reports: The study found 4.5% to 5% of naive CD4 clonotypes shared across a few donors.

Each donor was a Caucasian adult residing in Nashville, Tennessee. This CDR3 spans 15 amino acids. Trimming took 5 bases from V and 0 from J; bases not matched to a gene: 2. Looked up from germline, CDR1 is LNHDA and CDR2 is SQIVND (reference sequence). The method was immunoSEQ multiplex PCR; TCRdb's version includes in-frame clones alone and lacks a portion of them. The repertoire has approximately 340,000 clones, more than 60% of them found once; the top ten carry under 11%. Concerning this clone: Its target is unknown.

The sequenced sample was memory CD4+ T cells sorted from blood. Subset described: CD45RA-negative fraction. The TCR was taken from a man younger than 45 in good health. This chain connects TRBV19 to TRBJ2-3, with 10 bases that match TRBD2. The CDR3 protein is CASSPSGRSTDTQYF. The CDR3 DNA follows: TGTGCCAGTAGTCCTAGCGGGAGAAGCACAGATACGCAGTATTTT.